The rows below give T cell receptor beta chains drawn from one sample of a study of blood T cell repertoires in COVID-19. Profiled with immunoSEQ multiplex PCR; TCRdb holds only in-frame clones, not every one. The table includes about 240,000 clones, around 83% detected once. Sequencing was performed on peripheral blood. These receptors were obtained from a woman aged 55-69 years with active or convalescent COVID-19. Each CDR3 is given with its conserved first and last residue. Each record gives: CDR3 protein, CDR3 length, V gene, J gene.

CDR3: CAGPHRGPGGELFF
length: 14
V: TRBV7-9
J: TRBJ2-2

CDR3: CASSILDKYNEQFF
length: 14
V: TRBV5-6
J: TRBJ2-1

CDR3: CAWNNRGHLVYGYTF
length: 15
V: TRBV30
J: TRBJ1-2

CDR3: CASSETSGGADTQYF
length: 15
V: TRBV6-4
J: TRBJ2-3

CDR3: CASSRQGANYGYTF
length: 14
V: TRBV6-5
J: TRBJ1-2

CDR3: CASSFAGRLNEKLFF
length: 15
V: TRBV5-1
J: TRBJ1-4

CDR3: CAISESRPQQGNYGYTF
length: 17
V: TRBV10-3
J: TRBJ1-2

CDR3: CAWRAGGDGPQHF
length: 13
V: TRBV30
J: TRBJ1-5

CDR3: CASSPTGDGYTEAFF
length: 15
V: TRBV9
J: TRBJ1-1

CDR3: CASRYQRSGNTIYF
length: 14
V: TRBV19
J: TRBJ1-3

CDR3: CASSQEAGGVQYF
length: 13
V: TRBV3-1/TRBV3-2
J: TRBJ2-4

CDR3: CASSPHATQGWDTQYF
length: 16
V: TRBV19
J: TRBJ2-3

CDR3: CAISESGRGIGQETQYF
length: 17
V: TRBV10-3
J: TRBJ2-5

CDR3: CACERGRGTDTQYF
length: 14
V: TRBV30
J: TRBJ2-3

CDR3: CASSSGQVYWEKLFF
length: 15
V: TRBV5-6
J: TRBJ1-4

CDR3: CASGVQGGTEAFF
length: 13
V: TRBV3-1/TRBV3-2
J: TRBJ1-1

CDR3: CASSTGQGDNSPLHF
length: 15
V: TRBV7-9
J: TRBJ1-6

CDR3: CASRLQGNTGELFF
length: 14
V: TRBV9
J: TRBJ2-2

CDR3: CASSQRGLAGGNEQFF
length: 16
V: TRBV18
J: TRBJ2-1

CDR3: CASSHGQGGTTDTQYF
length: 16
V: TRBV18
J: TRBJ2-3

CDR3: CASSQGRQGVRGTEAFF
length: 17
V: TRBV4-1
J: TRBJ1-1

CDR3: CATSRPSDRSNTGELFF
length: 17
V: TRBV15
J: TRBJ2-2

CDR3: CASSLDSRAEYTEAFF
length: 16
V: TRBV5-1
J: TRBJ1-1

CDR3: CASAPRWYEKLFF
length: 13
V: TRBV12-3/TRBV12-4
J: TRBJ1-4

CDR3: CASSHSRQGRNEKLFF
length: 16
V: TRBV7-9
J: TRBJ1-4

CDR3: CASLDRTTSYEQYF
length: 14
V: TRBV2
J: TRBJ2-7

CDR3: CASSGQRKEKLFF
length: 13
V: TRBV6-5
J: TRBJ1-4

CDR3: CASSRQGTGNTIYF
length: 14
V: TRBV7-9
J: TRBJ1-3

CDR3: CASSPTGRNSPLHF
length: 14
V: TRBV6-5
J: TRBJ1-6

CDR3: CASSKNPGRVDDGYTF
length: 16
V: TRBV7-2
J: TRBJ1-2

CDR3: CASSQEAGRRETQYF
length: 15
V: TRBV3-1/TRBV3-2
J: TRBJ2-5

CDR3: CASSPPWPNSPLHF
length: 14
V: TRBV19
J: TRBJ1-6

CDR3: CASSKLPRQGSVRYGYTF
length: 18
V: TRBV21-1
J: TRBJ1-2

CDR3: CAISESGQTSQETQYF
length: 16
V: TRBV10-3
J: TRBJ2-5

CDR3: CASSLLENTEAFF
length: 13
V: TRBV12-3/TRBV12-4
J: TRBJ1-1

CDR3: CASTSTDTQYF
length: 11
V: TRBV6-5
J: TRBJ2-3

CDR3: CASSEGRDRGRYEQYF
length: 16
V: TRBV2
J: TRBJ2-7

CDR3: CAWSGLAGVADTQYF
length: 15
V: TRBV30
J: TRBJ2-3

CDR3: CATSDLEWYQETQYF
length: 15
V: TRBV24-1
J: TRBJ2-5